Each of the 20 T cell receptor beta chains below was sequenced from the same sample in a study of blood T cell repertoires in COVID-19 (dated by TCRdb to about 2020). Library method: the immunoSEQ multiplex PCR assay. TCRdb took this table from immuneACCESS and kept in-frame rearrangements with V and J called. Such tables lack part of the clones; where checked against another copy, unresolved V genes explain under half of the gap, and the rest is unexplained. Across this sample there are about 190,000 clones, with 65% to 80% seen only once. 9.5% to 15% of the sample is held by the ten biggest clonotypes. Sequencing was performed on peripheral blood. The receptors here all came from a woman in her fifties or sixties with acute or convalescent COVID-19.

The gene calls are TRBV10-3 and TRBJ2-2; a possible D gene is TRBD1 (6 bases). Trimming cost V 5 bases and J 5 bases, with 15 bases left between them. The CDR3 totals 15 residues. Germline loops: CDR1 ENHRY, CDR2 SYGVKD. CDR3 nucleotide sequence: TGTGCCATCAGTAGATACGGACAGATAACCGGGGAGCTGTTTTTT. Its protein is CAISRYGQITGELFF.

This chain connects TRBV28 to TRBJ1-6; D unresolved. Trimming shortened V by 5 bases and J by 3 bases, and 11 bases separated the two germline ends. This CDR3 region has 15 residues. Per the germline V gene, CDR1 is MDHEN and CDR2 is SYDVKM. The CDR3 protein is CASSKAASYNSPLHF. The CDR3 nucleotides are TGTGCCAGCAGTAAGGCGGCCAGCTATAATTCACCCCTCCACTTT.

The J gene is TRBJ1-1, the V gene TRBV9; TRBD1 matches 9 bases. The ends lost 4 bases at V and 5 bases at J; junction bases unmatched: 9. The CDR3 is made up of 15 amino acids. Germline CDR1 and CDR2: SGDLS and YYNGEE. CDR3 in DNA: TGTGCCAGCAGCCCAGGACAGGGGCCGGGGACTGAAGCTTTCTTT. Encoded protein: CASSPGQGPGTEAFF.

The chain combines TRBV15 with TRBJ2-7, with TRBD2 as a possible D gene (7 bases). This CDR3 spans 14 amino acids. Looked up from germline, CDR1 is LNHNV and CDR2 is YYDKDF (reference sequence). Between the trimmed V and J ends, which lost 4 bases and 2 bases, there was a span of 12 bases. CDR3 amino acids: CATSTGGFTYEQYF. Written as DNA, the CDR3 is TGTGCCACCAGCACGGGGGGCTTTACCTACGAGCAGTACTTC.

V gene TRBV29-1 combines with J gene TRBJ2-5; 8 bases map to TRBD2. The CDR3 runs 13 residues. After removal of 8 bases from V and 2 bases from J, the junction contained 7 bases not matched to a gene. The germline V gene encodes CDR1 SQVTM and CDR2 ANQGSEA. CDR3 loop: CSSGGDFQETQYF. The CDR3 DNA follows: TGCAGCTCCGGGGGGGATTTTCAAGAGACCCAGTACTTC.

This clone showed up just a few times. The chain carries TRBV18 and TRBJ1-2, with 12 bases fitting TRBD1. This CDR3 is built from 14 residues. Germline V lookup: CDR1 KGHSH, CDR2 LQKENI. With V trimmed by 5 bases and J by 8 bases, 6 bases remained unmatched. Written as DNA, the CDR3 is TGTGCCAGCTCAATTCGGGACAGGGGGCTCGGCTACACCTTC. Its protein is CASSIRDRGLGYTF.

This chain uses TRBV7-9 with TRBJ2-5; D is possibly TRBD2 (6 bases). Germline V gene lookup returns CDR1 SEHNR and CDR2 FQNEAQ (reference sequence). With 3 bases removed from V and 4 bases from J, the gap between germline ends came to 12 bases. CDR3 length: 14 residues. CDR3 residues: CASSFPSARETQYF. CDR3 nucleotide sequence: TGTGCCAGCAGCTTCCCTAGCGCCCGAGAGACCCAGTACTTC.

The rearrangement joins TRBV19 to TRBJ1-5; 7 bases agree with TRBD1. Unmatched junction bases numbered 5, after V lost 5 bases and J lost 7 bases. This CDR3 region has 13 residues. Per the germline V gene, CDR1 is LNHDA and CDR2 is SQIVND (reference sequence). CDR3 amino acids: CASSFDRDQPQHF. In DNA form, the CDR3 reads TGTGCCAGTAGTTTTGACAGGGACCAGCCCCAGCATTTT.

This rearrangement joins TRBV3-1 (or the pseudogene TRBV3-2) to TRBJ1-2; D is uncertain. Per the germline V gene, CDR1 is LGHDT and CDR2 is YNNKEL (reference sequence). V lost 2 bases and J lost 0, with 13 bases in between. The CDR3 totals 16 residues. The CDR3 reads CASSQYSGEANYGYTF. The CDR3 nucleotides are TGTGCCAGCAGCCAATATTCCGGAGAAGCTAACTATGGCTACACCTTC.

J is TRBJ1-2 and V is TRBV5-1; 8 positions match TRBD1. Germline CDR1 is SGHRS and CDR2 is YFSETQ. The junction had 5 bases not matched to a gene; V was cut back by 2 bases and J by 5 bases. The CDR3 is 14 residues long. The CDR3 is CASSFGQGNYGYTF. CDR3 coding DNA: TGCGCCAGCAGCTTCGGACAGGGAAATTATGGCTACACCTTC.

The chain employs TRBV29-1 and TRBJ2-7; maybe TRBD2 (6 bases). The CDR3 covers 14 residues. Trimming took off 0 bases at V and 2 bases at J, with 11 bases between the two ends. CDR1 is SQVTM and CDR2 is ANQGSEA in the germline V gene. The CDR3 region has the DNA TGCAGCGTTGAAGAAGGAGGGAGCGCCTACGAGCAGTACTTC. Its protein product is CSVEEGGSAYEQYF.

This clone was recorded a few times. The CDR3 nucleotides are TGCGCCAGCAGCCCCCCTCTAGCGGGGGGGGCGGATACGCAGTATTTT. Translation gives CASSPPLAGGADTQYF. The J gene is TRBJ2-3, the V gene TRBV5-1; 12 bases are shared with TRBD2. From germline, CDR1 is SGHRS and CDR2 YFSETQ. This CDR3 contains 16 residues. With 4 bases clipped from V and 6 bases from J, the junction kept 9 bases outside the gene matches.

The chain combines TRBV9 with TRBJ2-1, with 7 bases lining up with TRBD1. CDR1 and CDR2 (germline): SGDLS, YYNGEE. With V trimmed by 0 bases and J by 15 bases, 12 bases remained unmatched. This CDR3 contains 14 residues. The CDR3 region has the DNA TGTGCCAGCAGCGTAGCCCTTGGACAGGTCTCTCGGTTCTTC. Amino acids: CASSVALGQVSRFF.

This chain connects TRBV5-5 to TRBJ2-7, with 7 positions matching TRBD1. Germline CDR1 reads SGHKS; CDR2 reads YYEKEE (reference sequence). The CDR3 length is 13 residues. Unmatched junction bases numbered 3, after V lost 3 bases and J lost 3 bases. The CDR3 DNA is TGTGCCAGCAGCTGGGACAGCTACTACGAGCAGTACTTC. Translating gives CASSWDSYYEQYF. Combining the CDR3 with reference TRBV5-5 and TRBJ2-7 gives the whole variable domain DAGVTQSPTHLIKTRGQQVTLRCSPISGHKSVSWYQQVLGQGPQFIFQYYEKEERGRGNFPDRFSARQFPNYSSELNVNALLLGDSALYLCASSWDSYYEQYFGPGTRLTVT.

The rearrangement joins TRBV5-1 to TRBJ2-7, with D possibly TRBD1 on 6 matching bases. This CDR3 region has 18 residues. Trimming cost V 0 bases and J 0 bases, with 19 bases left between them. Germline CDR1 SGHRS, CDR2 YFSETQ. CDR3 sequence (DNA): TGCGCCAGCAGCTTGGAACCCAGGGGCGAAATAAGCTCCTACGAGCAGTACTTC. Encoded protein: CASSLEPRGEISSYEQYF.

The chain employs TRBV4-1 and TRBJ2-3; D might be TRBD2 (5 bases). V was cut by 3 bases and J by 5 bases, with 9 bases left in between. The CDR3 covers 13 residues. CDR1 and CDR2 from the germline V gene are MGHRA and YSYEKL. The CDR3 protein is CASSQQRVDTQYF. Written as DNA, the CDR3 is TGCGCCAGCAGCCAGCAGAGGGTAGATACGCAGTATTTT.

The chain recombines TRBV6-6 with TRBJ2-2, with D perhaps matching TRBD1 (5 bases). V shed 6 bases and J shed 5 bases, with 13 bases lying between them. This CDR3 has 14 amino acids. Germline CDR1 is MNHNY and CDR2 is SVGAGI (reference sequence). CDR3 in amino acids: CASRMTEETGELFF. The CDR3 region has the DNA TGTGCCAGCAGGATGACAGAAGAGACCGGGGAGCTGTTTTTT.

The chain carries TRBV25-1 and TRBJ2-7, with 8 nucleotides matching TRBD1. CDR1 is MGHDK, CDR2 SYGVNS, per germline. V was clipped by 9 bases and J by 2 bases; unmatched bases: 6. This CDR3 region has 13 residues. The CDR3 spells CASRDRSTYEQYF. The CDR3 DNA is TGTGCCAGTAGGGACAGGAGCACCTACGAGCAGTACTTC.

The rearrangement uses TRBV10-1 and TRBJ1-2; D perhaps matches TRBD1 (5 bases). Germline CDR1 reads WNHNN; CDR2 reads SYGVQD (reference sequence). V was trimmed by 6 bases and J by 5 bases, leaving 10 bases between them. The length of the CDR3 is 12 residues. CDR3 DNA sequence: TGCGCCAGCAGCAATTCAGGGTATGGCTACACCTTC. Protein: CASSNSGYGYTF.

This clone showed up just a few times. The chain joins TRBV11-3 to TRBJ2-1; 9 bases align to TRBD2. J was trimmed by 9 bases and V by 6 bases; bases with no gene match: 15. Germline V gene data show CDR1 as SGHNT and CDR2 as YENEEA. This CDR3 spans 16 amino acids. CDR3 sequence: CASSKGTSGPLGEQFF. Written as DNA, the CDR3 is TGTGCCAGCAGTAAGGGAACTAGCGGGCCATTGGGTGAGCAGTTCTTC.